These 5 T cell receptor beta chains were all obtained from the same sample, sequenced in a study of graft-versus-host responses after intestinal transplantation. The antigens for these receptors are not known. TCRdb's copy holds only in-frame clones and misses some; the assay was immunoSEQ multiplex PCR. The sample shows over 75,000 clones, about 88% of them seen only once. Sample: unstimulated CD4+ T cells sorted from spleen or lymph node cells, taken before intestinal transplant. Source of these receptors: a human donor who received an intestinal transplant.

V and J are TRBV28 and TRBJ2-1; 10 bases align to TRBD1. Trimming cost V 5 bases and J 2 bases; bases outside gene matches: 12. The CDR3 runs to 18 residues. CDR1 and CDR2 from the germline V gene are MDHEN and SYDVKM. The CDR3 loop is CASSRNRWDRGTYNEQFF. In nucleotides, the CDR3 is TGTGCCAGCAGTCGTAACCGGTGGGACAGGGGTACCTACAATGAGCAGTTCTTC.

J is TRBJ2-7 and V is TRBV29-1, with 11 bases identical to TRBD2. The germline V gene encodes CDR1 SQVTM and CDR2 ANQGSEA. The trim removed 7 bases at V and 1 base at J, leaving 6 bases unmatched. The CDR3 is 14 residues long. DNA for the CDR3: TGCAGCGCGTCCGGGACTAGCGGATCCTACGAGCAGTACTTC. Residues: CSASGTSGSYEQYF.

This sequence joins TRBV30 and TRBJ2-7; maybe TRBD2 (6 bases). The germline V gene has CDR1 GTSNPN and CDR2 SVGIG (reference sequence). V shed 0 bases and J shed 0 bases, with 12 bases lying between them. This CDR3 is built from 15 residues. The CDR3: CAWSVPGGLSYEQYF. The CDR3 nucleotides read TGTGCCTGGAGTGTACCTGGAGGGCTCTCCTACGAGCAGTACTTC.

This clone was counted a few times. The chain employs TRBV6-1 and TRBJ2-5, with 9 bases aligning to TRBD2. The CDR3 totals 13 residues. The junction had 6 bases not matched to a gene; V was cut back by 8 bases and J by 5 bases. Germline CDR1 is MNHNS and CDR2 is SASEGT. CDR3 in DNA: TGTGCCAGCGTGGGACTAGCCGGTGAGACCCAGTACTTC. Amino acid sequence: CASVGLAGETQYF.

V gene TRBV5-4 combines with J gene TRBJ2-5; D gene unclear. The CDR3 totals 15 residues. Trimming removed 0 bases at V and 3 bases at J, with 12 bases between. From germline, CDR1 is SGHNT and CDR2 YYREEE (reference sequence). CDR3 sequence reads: CASSLVGRIEETQYF. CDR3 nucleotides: TGTGCCAGCAGCTTGGTGGGCAGGATCGAAGAGACCCAGTACTTC. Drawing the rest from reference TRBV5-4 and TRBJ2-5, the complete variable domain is ETGVTQSPTHLIKTRGQQVTLRCSSQSGHNTVSWYQQALGQGPQFIFQYYREEENGRGNFPPRFSGLQFPNYSSELNVNALELDDSALYLCASSLVGRIEETQYFGPGTRLLVL.